The present entry profiles one T cell receptor beta chain with its context. The sample belongs to a study of sequential checkpoint blockade in melanoma. Study context: Patients were randomized 1:1 to nivolumab-then-ipilimumab or ipilimumab-then-nivolumab first-line. Each arm's sequence ended with maintenance nivolumab.

Sequenced by immunoSEQ multiplex PCR; TCRdb stores in-frame clones only, minus some. The sample holds about 17,000 clones; 65% to 85% are singletons and the top ten take 12%. The germline V gene has CDR1 PRHDT and CDR2 FYEKMQ (reference sequence). The V and J ends lost 4 bases and 7 bases, in that order; junction bases with no gene match: 7. The CDR3 is 13 residues long. Regarding treatment: randomized to nivolumab then ipilimumab (arm A) or the reverse (arm B). DNA-damaging chemotherapy had not been given to any patient beforehand. The rearrangement links TRBV13 to TRBJ2-7; 7 nucleotides agree with TRBD1. This receptor was taken from a human donor with melanoma. The specimen was CD8+ T cells sorted from blood (inferred from file names), collected from a patient given nivolumab and ipilimumab in sequence. The CDR3: CASSSNRGLEQYF. Written as DNA, the CDR3 is TGTGCCAGCAGCTCCAACAGGGGTTTGGAGCAGTACTTC.